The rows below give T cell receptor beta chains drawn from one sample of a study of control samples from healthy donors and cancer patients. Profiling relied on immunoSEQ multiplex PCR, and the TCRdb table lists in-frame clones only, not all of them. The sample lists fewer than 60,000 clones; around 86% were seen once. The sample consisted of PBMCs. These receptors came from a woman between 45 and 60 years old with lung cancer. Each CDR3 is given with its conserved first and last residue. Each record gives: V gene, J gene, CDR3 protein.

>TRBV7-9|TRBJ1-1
CASSLIMSEAFF
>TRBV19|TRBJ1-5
CASTAGIIRNQPQHF
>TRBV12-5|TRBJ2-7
CASGLATGTEGSYEQYF
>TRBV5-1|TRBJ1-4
CASSSWGQGTIGYEKLFF
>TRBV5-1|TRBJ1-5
CASSLDSGGNQPQHF
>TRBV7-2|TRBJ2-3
CASSLVLGGGTDTQYF
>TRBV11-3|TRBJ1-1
CASSLAFDREGTEAFF
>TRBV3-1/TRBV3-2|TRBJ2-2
CASSLHRAAGELFF
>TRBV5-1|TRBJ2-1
CASSLAADNNEQFF
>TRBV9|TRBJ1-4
CASSVGGTEKLFF
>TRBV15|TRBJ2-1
CATSRTGTGGGNEQFF
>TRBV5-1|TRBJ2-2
CASSFLGQEGELFF
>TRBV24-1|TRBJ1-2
CATSEPGRYTF
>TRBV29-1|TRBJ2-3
CSVELLDTQYF
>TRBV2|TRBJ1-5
CASSEDTSNQPQHF
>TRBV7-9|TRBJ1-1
CASSLDLTRQWGMNTEAFF
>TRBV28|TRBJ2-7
CAGGGQPYEQYF
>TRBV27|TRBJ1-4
CASSFRGNSEKLFF
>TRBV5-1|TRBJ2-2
CASSVKLNTGELFF
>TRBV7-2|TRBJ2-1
CASSSDSGSYNEQFF
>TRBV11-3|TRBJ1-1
CASSSPQGAGDTEAFF
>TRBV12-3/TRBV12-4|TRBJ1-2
CASSLVQGGYTF
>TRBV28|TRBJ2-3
CASSLFSGGTTDTQYF
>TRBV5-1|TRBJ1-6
CASSSQTGGGSPLHF
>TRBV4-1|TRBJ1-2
CASSQAVNRGPNYGYTF
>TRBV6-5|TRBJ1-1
CASTRDRGSEAFF
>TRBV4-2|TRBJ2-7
CASSQELRGNYEQYF
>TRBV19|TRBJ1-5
CASSIPGQGLIQPQHF
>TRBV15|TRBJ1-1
CATWAGTAEAFF
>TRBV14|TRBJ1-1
CASMPLPGDRKTIF
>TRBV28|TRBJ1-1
CASSLVPAMNTEAFF
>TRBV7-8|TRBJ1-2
CASSSTGGAYGYTF
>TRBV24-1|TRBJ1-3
CATSRGGGNTIYF
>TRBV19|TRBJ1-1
CASSLPAQGAVTEAFF
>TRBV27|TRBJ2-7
CASSLRGTGTYEQYF
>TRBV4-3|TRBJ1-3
CASSQDAGPGNTIYF
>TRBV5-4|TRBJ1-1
CASSQNHISTEAFF
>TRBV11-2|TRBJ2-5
CASSLVETQYF
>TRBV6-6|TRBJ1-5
CASSASGVHQPQHF
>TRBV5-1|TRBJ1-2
CASSYGQGLDTGYTF
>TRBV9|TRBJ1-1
CASTPGQGAWNTEAFF
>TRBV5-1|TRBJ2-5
CASSLNSWETQYF
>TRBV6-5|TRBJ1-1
CASSPLRTDGTEAFF
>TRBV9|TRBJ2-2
CASSSRGGNPGELFF
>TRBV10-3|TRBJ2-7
CAISVDRRTYEQYF
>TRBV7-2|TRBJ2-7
CASSSQVPYEQYF
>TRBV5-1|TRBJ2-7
CASSLGLAATYEQYF
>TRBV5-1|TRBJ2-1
CASSSGLAGASRQFF
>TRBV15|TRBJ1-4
CATSRVGRVGVEKLFF
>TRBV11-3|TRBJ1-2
CASSSTEYGYTF